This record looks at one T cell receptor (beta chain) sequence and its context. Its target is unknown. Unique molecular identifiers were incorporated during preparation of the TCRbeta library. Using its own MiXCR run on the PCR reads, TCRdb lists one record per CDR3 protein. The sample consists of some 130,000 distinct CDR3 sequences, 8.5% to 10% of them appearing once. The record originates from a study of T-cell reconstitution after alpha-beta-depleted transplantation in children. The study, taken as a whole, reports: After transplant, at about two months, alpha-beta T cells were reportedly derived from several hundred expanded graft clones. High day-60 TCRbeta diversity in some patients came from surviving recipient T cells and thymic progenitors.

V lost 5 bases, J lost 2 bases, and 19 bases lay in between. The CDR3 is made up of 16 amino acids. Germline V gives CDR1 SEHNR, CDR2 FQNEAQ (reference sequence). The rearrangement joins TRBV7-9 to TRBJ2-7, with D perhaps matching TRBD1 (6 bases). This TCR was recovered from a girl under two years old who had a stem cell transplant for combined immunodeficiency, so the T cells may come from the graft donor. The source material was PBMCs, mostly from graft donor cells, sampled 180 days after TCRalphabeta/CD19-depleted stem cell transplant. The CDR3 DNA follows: TGTGCCAGCAGCAGTAACAGGGTCGGGGCCCCCTACGAGCAGTACTTC. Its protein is CASSSNRVGAPYEQYF.